This T cell receptor beta chain is from a study of blood T cell repertoires in COVID-19 (dated by TCRdb to 2018 to 2020). The study in broad terms: The collaborator samples originated in the United States, Italy and Spain and spanned the acute and convalescent phases of COVID-19. The material from the prospective study consisted of cDNA or gDNA derived from T cells, B-cell-depleted T cells, or PBMCs. Deeply sampled blood TCRbeta repertoires from subjects exposed to, actively infected with, or recovered from COVID-19 were included in the dataset. A freely available public database, intended as a resource for researchers studying the immune response to SARS-CoV-2, is where the repertoires were released. The samples were drawn from two sources: the first 160 participants of the ongoing ImmuneRACE study, and fewer than 1,500 subjects contributed by 6 global collaborators. The sample metadata nearly always contained a de-identified subject ID, COVID-19 status, age in years and sex. Where available, HLA class I and class II types were taken from metadata supplied by the sample provider and were not determined by assay-based typing.

CDR1 and CDR2, per the germline V gene, are MNHEY and SVGAGI. Between the V and J ends, shortened by 6 bases and 5 bases respectively, the junction contains 13 bases. Counted from cysteine to phenylalanine, this CDR3 has 13 amino acids. The DNA shown is the 39-base CDR3, in frame from base 1. The investigation overall reported the following: The quantity of clinical and demographic metadata differed by source and by participant and was supplied without curation.

A word on this clone: Its antigen is still unknown. No qualities accompany the bases; no much larger clone lies one base away.

TCRbeta CDR3 regions were amplified from genomic DNA by means of the immunoSEQ Assay, a bias-controlled multiplex PCR. The authors' analysis ran thus. Within the assay, amplification of reference gene primers was used to estimate how many nucleated cells each sample contained. To quantify the absolute abundance of each unique TCRbeta CDR3 rearrangement, sequence reads were collapsed and filtered. For each sample, productive Simpson clonality was calculated as the square root of Simpson's diversity index across productive rearrangements. Not all clones reach the TCRdb copy of this immuneACCESS table, which keeps in-frame sequences only. Checked studies attribute under half of the gap to unresolved V genes and leave the rest unexplained. That table supplies the V and J calls and clone size; D and trimming were determined from the DNA. Present in this sample are 150,000 to 200,000 clones, approximately 80% of which were seen just once. Together, the top ten hold 14% of the sample.

One collaborating source in Seattle enrolled patients during active infection and followed them longitudinally through the course of disease. The collaborating institutions used their own protocols to collect whole blood in K2EDTA tubes. For TCRbeta analysis, collaborators shipped samples as frozen whole blood, isolated PBMCs, or DNA extracted from either of those sample types. The clonotype was recovered from a woman aged 70-85 years with COVID-19, enrolled during active disease. Sequencing used peripheral blood. The rearranged segments are TRBV6-5 and TRBJ2-5; the D gene lacks a confident call. The CDR3 reads as follows: CASRYDMLETQYF. The DNA is as follows: TGTGCCAGCAGATACGACATGCTGGAGACCCAGTACTTC.